This is a list of T cell receptor beta chains from one sample in a study of CD8 T cells in Susac syndrome. One entry per CDR3 protein results from TCRdb running MiXCR on the immunoSEQ multiplex PCR reads. The sample carries under 200,000 distinct CDR3 sequences, 85% to 95% recorded once. The sequenced material came from CD8+ T cells from PBMCs. These receptors were collected from a human donor with multiple sclerosis. Both conserved end residues are part of each CDR3. D genes are given only for firm matches. Clone size is shown for a subset of rows, as once, few, many or a class of expanded clone.

v_gene	j_gene	d_gene	abundance	CDR3aa	CDR3nt
TRBV5-6	TRBJ2-1	NA	NA	CASSEASQGRVQNEQFF	TGTGCCAGCAGCGAGGCTTCGCAGGGTCGAGTCCAGAATGAGCAGTTCTTC
TRBV28	TRBJ1-5	NA	NA	CASSREGVQPQHF	TGTGCCAGCAGTCGGGAAGGAGTTCAGCCCCAGCATTTT
TRBV18	TRBJ2-7	NA	NA	CASSPYDSTYEQYF	TGTGCCAGCTCACCCTACGACAGCACCTACGAGCAGTACTTC
TRBV19	TRBJ1-5	NA	NA	CASRDPGLDVVDQPQHF	TGTGCCAGTAGGGATCCGGGCTTAGATGTAGTCGATCAGCCCCAGCATTTT
TRBV7-9	TRBJ2-3	NA	NA	CASRSGLREYF	TGTGCCAGCAGGTCGGGCCTTAGAGAGTATTTT
TRBV27	TRBJ2-7	NA	NA	CASSYAGDPYEQYF	TGTGCCAGCAGTTACGCAGGGGACCCCTACGAGCAGTACTTC
TRBV20-1	TRBJ2-7	NA	NA	CSARIRTLDYEQYF	TGCAGTGCGAGGATCCGCACTCTTGACTACGAGCAGTACTTC
TRBV2	TRBJ1-6	NA	NA	CASISGYNSPLHF	TGTGCCAGCATATCGGGGTATAATTCACCCCTCCACTTT
TRBV3-1	TRBJ2-7	TRBD2	once	CASSQDLGAGVDEQYF	TGTGCCAGCAGCCAAGATCTCGGAGCGGGAGTCGACGAGCAGTACTTC
TRBV7-9	TRBJ2-7	TRBD1	NA	CASNDRGSYEQYF	TGTGCCAGCAACGACAGGGGATCCTACGAGCAGTACTTC
TRBV20-1	TRBJ1-2	NA	NA	CSARDLSGRFGGYTF	TGCAGTGCTAGAGATCTCTCAGGGAGGTTCGGCGGCTACACCTTC
TRBV20-1	TRBJ1-1	TRBD1	NA	CSARAEDRAQREAFF	TGCAGTGCTAGAGCCGAAGACAGGGCCCAACGGGAAGCTTTCTTT
TRBV9	TRBJ2-1	TRBD2	NA	CASSYSGGLAVEQFF	TGTGCCAGCAGCTACAGCGGGGGGCTCGCGGTTGAGCAGTTCTTC
TRBV9	TRBJ2-7	NA	NA	CASSVRGVGEQYF	TGTGCCAGCAGCGTCAGGGGGGTCGGCGAGCAGTACTTC
TRBV10-3	TRBJ1-2	NA	NA	CAIRRGVLGYTF	TGTGCCATCAGACGAGGGGTACTTGGCTACACCTTC
TRBV20-1	TRBJ2-1	TRBD2	NA	CSVSRLAGYNEQFF	TGCAGTGTATCCCGACTAGCGGGATACAATGAGCAGTTCTTC
TRBV20-1	TRBJ2-2	NA	NA	CSARPPLGLATGELFF	TGCAGTGCTAGACCACCTCTGGGATTAGCTACCGGGGAGCTGTTTTTT
TRBV20-1	TRBJ2-7	TRBD1	NA	CSARGQNSYEQYF	TGCAGTGCTAGGGGACAGAACTCCTACGAGCAGTACTTC
TRBV3-1	TRBJ2-4	TRBD2	NA	CASSQDILAGKVEAKNIQYF	TGTGCCAGCAGCCAAGATATTCTAGCGGGGAAGGTGGAGGCCAAAAACATTCAGTACTTC
TRBV12-3/TRBV12-4	TRBJ1-4	NA	NA	CASSLWAGADEKLFF	TGTGCCAGCAGTTTATGGGCGGGGGCTGATGAAAAACTGTTTTTT
TRBV15	TRBJ1-2	TRBD1	NA	CATSRVGQDYGYTF	TGTGCCACCAGCAGAGTCGGACAGGACTATGGCTACACCTTC
TRBV5-1	TRBJ1-1	NA	NA	CASSFYRTEVEAFF	TGCGCCAGCAGCTTCTACAGGACAGAGGTTGAAGCTTTCTTT
TRBV4-1	TRBJ2-1	TRBD2	NA	CASSQDQREVYNEQFF	TGCGCCAGCAGCCAAGATCAGCGGGAGGTCTACAATGAGCAGTTCTTC
TRBV3-1	TRBJ2-1	NA	NA	CASSFIYPISIDNEQFF	TGTGCCAGCAGCTTCATTTATCCCATTTCCATCGACAATGAGCAGTTCTTC
TRBV20-1	TRBJ2-1	TRBD2	NA	CSATRTSGGEQFF	TGCAGTGCTACAAGGACTAGCGGGGGAGAGCAGTTCTTC
TRBV6-6	TRBJ2-1	TRBD1	NA	CASRDRGARNNEQFF	TGTGCCAGCAGAGACAGGGGGGCGCGGAACAATGAGCAGTTCTTC
TRBV10-2	TRBJ2-7	NA	NA	CASSESRITEQYF	TGCGCCAGCAGTGAGTCCCGGATTACCGAGCAGTACTTC
TRBV27	TRBJ2-7	TRBD2	NA	CASSLLASGRSYEQYF	TGTGCCAGCAGTTTATTGGCTAGCGGGAGGTCCTACGAGCAGTACTTC
TRBV7-9	TRBJ2-1	TRBD2	once	CASSPWASGRGEQFF	TGTGCCAGCAGCCCTTGGGCAAGCGGGAGAGGTGAGCAGTTCTTC
TRBV12-3/TRBV12-4	TRBJ2-7	NA	NA	CASRASYEQYF	TGTGCCAGCAGGGCCTCCTACGAGCAGTACTTC
TRBV14	TRBJ2-3	NA	NA	CASSQEFTDTQYF	TGTGCCAGCAGCCAAGAATTCACAGATACGCAGTATTTT
TRBV2	TRBJ2-7	NA	few	CASSRGGYEQYF	TGTGCCAGCAGTAGGGGCGGCTACGAGCAGTACTTC
TRBV15	TRBJ2-7	NA	NA	CATSRGGFGTPRLHEQYF	TGTGCCACCAGCAGAGGGGGTTTCGGGACGCCCCGTCTCCACGAGCAGTACTTC
TRBV19	TRBJ2-7	TRBD2	NA	CASSISGRGYEQYF	TGTGCCAGTAGTATCAGCGGGAGAGGCTACGAGCAGTACTTC
TRBV27	TRBJ2-4	NA	NA	CASILAGRYF	TGTGCCAGCATTCTGGCAGGGCGGTACTTC
TRBV7-9	TRBJ1-2	TRBD1	NA	CASSFNGQVSAGYTF	TGTGCCAGCAGCTTCAACGGACAGGTCTCCGCTGGCTACACCTTC
TRBV11-2	TRBJ2-3	NA	NA	CASSTPREVPTDTQYF	TGTGCCAGCAGTACCCCCAGGGAGGTTCCCACAGATACGCAGTATTTT
TRBV20-1	TRBJ2-1	TRBD2	NA	CSARDPREYDNEQFF	TGCAGTGCTAGAGATCCGCGGGAGTACGACAATGAGCAGTTCTTC
TRBV4-1	TRBJ2-4	NA	NA	CASSQYQPLGKGKNIQYF	TGCGCCAGCAGCCAGTATCAGCCGCTTGGAAAAGGCAAAAACATTCAGTACTTC
TRBV4-1	TRBJ2-1	NA	NA	CASSQVMSSYNEQFF	TGCGCCAGCAGCCAAGTTATGAGCTCCTACAATGAGCAGTTCTTC
TRBV27	TRBJ2-7	TRBD2	NA	CASSFLASGTPGFEQYF	TGTGCCAGCAGTTTCTTGGCTAGCGGGACTCCAGGCTTCGAGCAGTACTTC
TRBV19	TRBJ2-7	NA	NA	CASSIGEGKDRYEQYF	TGTGCCAGTAGTATAGGTGAGGGGAAGGATCGCTACGAGCAGTACTTC